Following are 20 T cell receptor beta chains from one sample sequenced in a study of cytomegalovirus exposure and HLA in healthy donors. PCR employed 60 Vbeta and 13 Jbeta primers. Method: immunoSEQ multiplex PCR; TCRdb's copy keeps in-frame clones and lacks some. Of 180,000 or so clones detected, around four fifths appear once; the ten largest clones hold about 2.9%. Sample: PBMCs. Receptors originate from a female donor in good health and CMV-seronegative.

V is TRBV7-2 and J is TRBJ2-5; D perhaps matches TRBD2 (5 bases). V lost 5 bases to trimming and J lost 9 bases, with 16 bases between them. The CDR3 spans 13 residues. From germline, CDR1 is SGHTA and CDR2 FQGNSA. The DNA for the CDR3 is TGTGCCAGCAGCCCCCGGCGGGCGGCGGCCCAGTACTTC. Amino acid sequence: CASSPRRAAAQYF.

This chain joins TRBV19 and TRBJ1-3, with TRBD1 matching 7 bases. In germline, CDR1 is LNHDA, CDR2 SQIVND (reference sequence). The CDR3 has 15 residues. V lost 6 bases to trimming and J lost 7 bases; unmatched junction nucleotides: 12. The CDR3 loop reads CASRLADRERNTIYF. CDR3 DNA sequence: TGTGCCAGTAGGCTAGCCGACAGGGAACGCAACACCATATATTTT.

For this clone: The junction shows a germline mismatch at one end, possibly a read error. The DNA of the CDR3 is TGTGCCAGCAGCTTAGGGGGCCCGGTAGACTTC. It codes for CASSLGGPVDF. This chain joins TRBV11-2 and TRBJ2-7; a weak D match, TRBD1 (5 bases). Germline V gives CDR1 SGHAT, CDR2 FQNNGV. The CDR3 extends over 11 amino acids.

The chain combines TRBV2 with TRBJ2-1; 8 nucleotides agree with TRBD2. The germline V gene encodes CDR1 SNHLY and CDR2 FYNNEI. V dropped 7 bases and J dropped 1; count of bases not matched to a gene: 3. The CDR3 sequence is 14 residues long. The CDR3 loop reads CASTGGRSYNEQFF. CDR3 nucleotide sequence: TGTGCCAGCACTGGCGGGAGGTCCTACAATGAGCAGTTCTTC.

The genes are TRBV27 and TRBJ1-1; D ambiguous. The CDR3 is made up of 12 amino acids. Trimming removed 10 bases from V and 4 bases from J, with 13 bases in between. Germline-derived CDR1 and CDR2 are MNHEY and SMNVEV (reference sequence). CDR3 loop: CAIKSGSTEAFF. In DNA form, the CDR3 reads TGTGCCATCAAATCGGGGAGCACTGAAGCTTTCTTT.

This chain joins TRBV5-1 and TRBJ2-7; 7 positions agree with TRBD1. The germline CDR1 and CDR2 sequences are SGHRS and YFSETQ. V was pared by 2 bases and J by 6 bases, with 11 bases of the junction left unmatched. This CDR3 is built from 15 residues. The CDR3 nucleotides are TGCGCCAGCAGCTTATTTCAGGGGGAATTTGCCGAGCAGTACTTC. Residues: CASSLFQGEFAEQYF.

This chain links TRBV7-2 with TRBJ1-2, with a tentative D call TRBD1 (5 bases). V lost 1 base, J lost 0 bases, and 9 bases lay in between. Per the germline V gene, CDR1 is SGHTA and CDR2 is FQGNSA. This CDR3 contains 15 residues. In nucleotides, the CDR3 is TGTGCCAGCAGCTTAGTTGGGGCCTCTAACTATGGCTACACCTTC. This gives the protein CASSLVGASNYGYTF.

The gene calls are TRBV4-1 and TRBJ1-1, with a possible D match to TRBD1 (5 bases). V dropped 4 bases and J dropped 5 bases, with 23 bases sitting between them. The CDR3 sequence is 17 residues long. Per germline, CDR1 MGHRA and CDR2 YSYEKL. CDR3 nucleotide sequence: TGCGCCAGCAGCCGCATGGCGTTGAACAGTAAGGGGACTGAAGCTTTCTTT. This translates into CASSRMALNSKGTEAFF.

This chain uses TRBV9 with TRBJ1-2, with 7 bases aligning to TRBD1. V lost 3 bases, J lost 7 bases, and 9 bases stayed unmatched. The CDR3 sequence is 14 residues long. Per germline, CDR1 SGDLS and CDR2 YYNGEE. CDR3 loop: CASSENGQAVGYTF. CDR3 nucleotide sequence: TGTGCCAGCAGCGAAAACGGACAGGCCGTTGGCTACACCTTC.

The V and J genes are TRBV29-1 and TRBJ1-1; TRBD1 is a possible D gene (6 bases). Germline CDR1 SQVTM, CDR2 ANQGSEA. The V end lost 5 bases, the J end lost 6 bases, and 13 bases lay between the germline ends. The CDR3 is 12 amino acids. This CDR3 is CSVQEQGAEAFF. Here the CDR3 DNA reads TGCAGCGTTCAGGAACAGGGCGCTGAAGCTTTCTTT.

The chain employs TRBV27 and TRBJ2-1; perhaps TRBD2 as D (7 bases). Per germline, CDR1 MNHEY and CDR2 SMNVEV (reference sequence). The V and J ends lost 3 bases and 6 bases respectively, with 9 bases between them. The CDR3 totals 13 residues. The CDR3 is CASSLRGGNEQFF. The DNA for the CDR3 is TGTGCCAGCAGTTTGAGGGGGGGCAATGAGCAGTTCTTC.

Here the CDR3 reads CASSLRYSGGTYNEQFF. As DNA, the CDR3 is TGTGCCAGCAGCTTAAGATATAGCGGGGGAACCTACAATGAGCAGTTCTTC. The chain couples TRBV7-3 to TRBJ2-1; TRBD2 matches at 9 bases. Looked up from germline, CDR1 is SGHTA and CDR2 is FQGTGA. This CDR3 is built from 17 residues. The trim removed 1 base at V and 2 bases at J, leaving 6 bases unmatched.

The chain couples TRBV28 to TRBJ1-5; 7 bases match TRBD1. Trimming took 10 bases from V and 1 from J; bases not matched to a gene: 4. The CDR3 totals 13 residues. Germline V lookup: CDR1 MDHEN, CDR2 SYDVKM. The CDR3 protein is CATETGSNQPQHF. CDR3 nucleotides: TGTGCCACAGAGACAGGGAGCAATCAGCCCCAGCATTTT. The full variable domain, completed using reference TRBV28 and TRBJ1-5, is DVKVTQSSRYLVKRTGEKVFLECVQDMDHENMFWYRQDPGLGLRLIYFSYDVKMKEKGDIPEGYSVSREKKERFSLILESASTNQTSMYLCATETGSNQPQHFGDGTRLSIL.

DNA for the CDR3: TGTGCCAGCAGCTTACGGGCAGGGGGCGACTATGGCTACACCTTC. It is translated as CASSLRAGGDYGYTF. The chain joins TRBV7-9 to TRBJ1-2, with 8 nucleotides matching TRBD1. Germline CDR1 SEHNR, CDR2 FQNEAQ (reference sequence). The CDR3 length is 15 residues. V lost 2 bases and J lost 3; bases outside the gene matches: 5.

In its sample, this clone was seen a few times. The chain combines TRBV14 with TRBJ1-1, with D maybe TRBD1 (5 bases). V lost 0 bases, J lost 8 bases, and 10 bases lay in between. The V gene's germline CDR1 is SGHDN and CDR2 FVKESK. CDR3 length: 13 amino acids. The CDR3 region has the DNA TGTGCCAGCAGCCAAGACAGGTACAGGGAAGCTTTCTTT. Translation gives CASSQDRYREAFF.

This clone was seen just once. CDR3 coding DNA: TGTGCCAGCAGTGCCGAGGGTGAAATCACTGAAGCTTTCTTT. It is translated as CASSAEGEITEAFF. The chain recombines TRBV25-1 with TRBJ1-1; D is unclear. Germline CDR1 reads MGHDK; CDR2 reads SYGVNS. Trimming cost V 4 bases and J 4 bases, with 13 bases left between them. The CDR3 totals 14 residues.

The V and J genes are TRBV28 and TRBJ2-7, with D tentatively TRBD2 (5 bases). Trimming left V 2 bases short and J 6 bases short, with 20 bases between. The V gene's germline CDR1 is MDHEN and CDR2 SYDVKM. CDR3 size: 16 residues. For the CDR3, the DNA is TGTGCCAGCAGTTTAGTCGTCCACGGGCGCCGGGGCGAGCAGTACTTC. This codes for CASSLVVHGRRGEQYF.

J is TRBJ1-2 and V is TRBV28; D possibly corresponds to TRBD1 (5 bases). Germline CDR1 reads MDHEN; CDR2 reads SYDVKM. V lost 2 bases and J 8 bases, leaving 21 bases between the germline ends. This CDR3 contains 16 residues. The CDR3 DNA sequence: TGTGCCAGCAGTTTAACCCGGGAGGGGAGGGGAGGAGGCTACACCTTC. This translates into CASSLTREGRGGGYTF.

In its sample, this clone was seen a few times. The V and J genes are TRBV28 and TRBJ2-3, with 7 bases matching TRBD2. The CDR3 has 15 residues. V dropped 4 bases and J dropped 2; count of bases not matched to a gene: 6. Germline V lookup: CDR1 MDHEN, CDR2 SYDVKM. DNA of the CDR3: TGTGCCAGCAGTTCACGCGGGGGATACACAGATACGCAGTATTTT. Protein product: CASSSRGGYTDTQYF.

This clone was seen only a few times. Other DNA sequences in the sample encode the same CDR3. This rearrangement joins TRBV11-3 to TRBJ1-1; TRBD1 is a possible D gene (5 bases). The length of the CDR3 is 13 residues. Germline V gives CDR1 SGHNT, CDR2 YENEEA. V lost 0 bases and J lost 4, with 6 bases in between. The DNA for the CDR3 is TGTGCCAGCAGCTTAGATCAGGGCACTGAAGCTTTCTTT. Residues: CASSLDQGTEAFF.